A single sample is the source of the 4 T cell receptor beta chains below, sequenced in a study of blood T cell repertoires in COVID-19. Clones were read by immunoSEQ multiplex PCR, and TCRdb kept only the in-frame ones, dropping some. The table has a few hundred thousand clones, 90% seen once. Sample: PBMCs or T cells enriched from blood (not recorded which). The source is a man between 18 and 35 years old who had recovered from COVID-19.

The CDR3 coding sequence is TGTGCCTGCACGCGAGGGCGGAATTCACCCCTCCACTTT. It translates to CACTRGRNSPLHF. V and J are TRBV30 and TRBJ1-6, with D unresolved. The ends were cut back, 6 bases at V and 7 bases at J, with 13 bases in the middle. Germline V gives CDR1 GTSNPN, CDR2 SVGIG (reference sequence). The CDR3 sequence is 13 residues long.

The chain links TRBV19 to TRBJ1-4; TRBD1 might be the D (6 bases). Germline V gene sequence: CDR1 LNHDA, CDR2 SQIVND (reference sequence). The CDR3 runs to 13 residues. Trimming removed 6 bases from V and 7 bases from J, with 12 bases in between. CDR3 protein: CASSLQGPEKLFF. The CDR3 DNA reads TGTGCCAGTAGCTTACAGGGCCCTGAAAAACTGTTTTTT.

This chain connects TRBV9 to TRBJ1-1; 12 nucleotides match TRBD1. Germline V gene sequence: CDR1 SGDLS, CDR2 YYNGEE. This CDR3 has 15 residues. J lost 8 bases, V lost 0 bases, and 5 bases had no gene match. In nucleotides, the CDR3 is TGTGCCAGCAGCGTAGAGGGACAGGGGGCTTCAGAAGCTTTCTTT. This encodes CASSVEGQGASEAFF.

Only a few counts were recorded for this clone. The rearrangement joins TRBV28 to TRBJ1-1; a possible D gene is TRBD1 (6 bases). V was clipped by 3 bases and J by 3 bases, with 11 bases between them. Germline V lookup: CDR1 MDHEN, CDR2 SYDVKM. The CDR3 sequence is 14 residues long. The CDR3 DNA is TGTGCCAGCAGTTTGACCGAGGGGGACACTGAAGCTTTCTTT. It translates to CASSLTEGDTEAFF.